This TCR beta chain was observed in a study of cytomegalovirus exposure and HLA in healthy donors. Overall study context: Across about 400 genotyped donors, about 81% landed in the Caucasian-associated ancestry cluster.

PCR amplification relied on 60 Vbeta primers (plus 13 Jbeta primers). Using immunoSEQ multiplex PCR, the repertoire was profiled, and TCRdb retains in-frame clones only, with some absent. The data show about 98,000 clones, about 83% seen once. As to this clone: The antigen is not known.

Findings and limits, study-wide: Among the most significant clusters, several appeared linked to common viral pathogens in a later analysis. Judged likely to be a sequencing artifact was a cluster of highly shared sequence variants.

The TCR sequence derives from a man aged 55-75 years in good health and CMV-seropositive. Sequenced input: PBMCs.

CDR3 protein: CASGLDSYEQYF. DNA for the CDR3: TGTGCTAGTGGTTTGGACTCCTACGAGCAGTACTTC. The rearrangement links TRBV12-5 to TRBJ2-5, with D unresolved. The J call may be mistaken, given a closer DNA end match to TRBJ2-7. Germline CDR1 is LGHNT and CDR2 is FRNRAP. This CDR3 region has 12 residues.